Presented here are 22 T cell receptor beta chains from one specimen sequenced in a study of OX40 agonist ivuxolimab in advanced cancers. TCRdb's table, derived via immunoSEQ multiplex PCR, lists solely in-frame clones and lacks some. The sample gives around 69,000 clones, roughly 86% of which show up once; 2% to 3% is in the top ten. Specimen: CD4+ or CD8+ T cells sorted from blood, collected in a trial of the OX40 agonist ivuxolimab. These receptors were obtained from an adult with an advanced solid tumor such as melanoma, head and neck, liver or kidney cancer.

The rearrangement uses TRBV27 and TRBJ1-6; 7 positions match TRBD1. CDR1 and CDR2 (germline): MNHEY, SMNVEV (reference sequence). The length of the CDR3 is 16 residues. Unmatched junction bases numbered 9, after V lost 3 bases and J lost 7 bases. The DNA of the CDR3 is TGTGCCAGCAGTTTTTGGGGACAGACGGAGAATTCACCCCTCCACTTT. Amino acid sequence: CASSFWGQTENSPLHF.

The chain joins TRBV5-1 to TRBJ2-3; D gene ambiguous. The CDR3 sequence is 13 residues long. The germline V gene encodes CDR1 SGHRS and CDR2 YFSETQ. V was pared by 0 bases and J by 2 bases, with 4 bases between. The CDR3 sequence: CASSLGFTDTQYF. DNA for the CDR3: TGCGCCAGCAGCTTGGGCTTCACAGATACGCAGTATTTT.

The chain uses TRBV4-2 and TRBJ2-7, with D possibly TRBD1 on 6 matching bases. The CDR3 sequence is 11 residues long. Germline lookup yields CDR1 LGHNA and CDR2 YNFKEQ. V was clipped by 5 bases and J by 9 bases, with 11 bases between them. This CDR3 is CASSSQGLQYF. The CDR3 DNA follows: TGTGCCAGCAGCTCCCAGGGGTTGCAGTACTTC.

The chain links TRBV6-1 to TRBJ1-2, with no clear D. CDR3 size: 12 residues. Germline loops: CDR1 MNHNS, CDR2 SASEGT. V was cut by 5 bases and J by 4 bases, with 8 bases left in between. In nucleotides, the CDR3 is TGTGCCAGCAGTCGGGCGGTCTATGGCTACACCTTC. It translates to CASSRAVYGYTF.

CDR3 amino acids: CAWSETYEQYF. The CDR3 coding sequence is TGTGCCTGGAGCGAGACGTACGAGCAGTACTTC. The rearrangement joins TRBV30 to TRBJ2-7; D gene unclear. V lost 3 bases and J 4 bases, leaving 7 bases between the germline ends. CDR3 length: 11 amino acids. Germline CDR1 reads GTSNPN; CDR2 reads SVGIG (reference sequence).

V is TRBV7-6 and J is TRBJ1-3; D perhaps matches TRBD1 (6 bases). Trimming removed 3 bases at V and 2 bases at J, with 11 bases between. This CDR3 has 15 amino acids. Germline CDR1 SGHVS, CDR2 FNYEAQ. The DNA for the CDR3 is TGTGCCAGCAGCTTCCAACAGGGACCTGGAAACACCATATATTTT. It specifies CASSFQQGPGNTIYF.

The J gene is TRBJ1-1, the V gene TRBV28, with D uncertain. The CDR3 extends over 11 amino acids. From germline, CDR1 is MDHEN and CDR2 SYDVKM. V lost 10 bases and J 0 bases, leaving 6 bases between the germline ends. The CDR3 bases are TGTGCCACCGTTTTGAACACTGAAGCTTTCTTT. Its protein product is CATVLNTEAFF.

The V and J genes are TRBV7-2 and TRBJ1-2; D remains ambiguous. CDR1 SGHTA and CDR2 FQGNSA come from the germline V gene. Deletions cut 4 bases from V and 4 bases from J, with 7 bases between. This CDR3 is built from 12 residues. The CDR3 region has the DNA TGTGCCAGCAGCTCAGGTCCCTATGGCTACACCTTC. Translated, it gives CASSSGPYGYTF.

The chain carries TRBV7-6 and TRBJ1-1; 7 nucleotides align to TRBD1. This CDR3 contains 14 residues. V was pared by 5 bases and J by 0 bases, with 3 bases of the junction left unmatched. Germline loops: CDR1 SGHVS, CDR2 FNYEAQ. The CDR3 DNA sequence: TGTGCCAGCAGCCTCGACAGGGTGAACACTGAAGCTTTCTTT. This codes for CASSLDRVNTEAFF.

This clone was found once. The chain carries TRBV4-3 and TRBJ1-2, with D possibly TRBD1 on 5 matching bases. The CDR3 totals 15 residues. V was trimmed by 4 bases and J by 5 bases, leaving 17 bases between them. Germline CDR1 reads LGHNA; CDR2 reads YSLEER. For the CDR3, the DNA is TGCGCCAGCAGCCCAGCGCCGAGGGAGGGGTATGGCTACACCTTC. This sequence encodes CASSPAPREGYGYTF.

In DNA form, the CDR3 reads TGTGCCAGCAGCGTAGGAGGGACAGGGGGCGTAGTAGGTGGCTACACCTTC. Its protein product is CASSVGGTGGVVGGYTF. The chain has TRBV9 and TRBJ1-2; 12 bases are shared with TRBD1. The length of the CDR3 is 17 residues. J gave up 7 bases and V 0 bases, and 10 bases lay outside the gene matches. The germline V gene encodes CDR1 SGDLS and CDR2 YYNGEE.

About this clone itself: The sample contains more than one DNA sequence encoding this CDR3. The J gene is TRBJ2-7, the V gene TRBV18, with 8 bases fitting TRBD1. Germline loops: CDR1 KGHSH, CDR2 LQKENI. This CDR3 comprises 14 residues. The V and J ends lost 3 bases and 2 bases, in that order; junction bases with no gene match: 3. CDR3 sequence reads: CASSPGTGTYEQYV. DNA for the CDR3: TGTGCCAGCTCACCCGGGACAGGCACCTACGAGCAGTACGTC.

The chain's CDR3 is CAISPSGEREKLFF. The CDR3 nucleotides are TGTGCCATCAGCCCGTCAGGAGAACGGGAAAAACTGTTTTTT. The chain is built from TRBV10-3 and TRBJ1-4; no clear D. Trimming pared 6 bases from V and 8 bases from J, leaving 16 bases between. The V gene's germline CDR1 is ENHRY and CDR2 SYGVKD. The CDR3 sequence is 14 residues long.

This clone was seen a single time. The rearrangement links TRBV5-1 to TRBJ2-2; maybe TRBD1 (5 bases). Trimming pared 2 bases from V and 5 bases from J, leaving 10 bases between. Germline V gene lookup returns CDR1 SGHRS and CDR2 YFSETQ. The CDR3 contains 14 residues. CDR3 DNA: TGCGCCAGCAGCTTCAGGGTCGGGACCGGGGAGCTGTTTTTT. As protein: CASSFRVGTGELFF.

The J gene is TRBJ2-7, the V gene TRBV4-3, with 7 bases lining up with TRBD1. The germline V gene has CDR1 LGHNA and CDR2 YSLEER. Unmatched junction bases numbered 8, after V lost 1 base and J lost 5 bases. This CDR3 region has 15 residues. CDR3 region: CASSQVWSDRDEQYF. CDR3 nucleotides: TGCGCCAGCAGCCAAGTTTGGTCCGACAGGGACGAGCAGTACTTC.

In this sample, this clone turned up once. This chain's CDR3 is CASSQDTSGLADYNEQFF. DNA for the CDR3: TGCGCCAGCAGCCAAGATACGTCCGGACTAGCGGATTACAATGAGCAGTTCTTC. The rearrangement uses TRBV4-3 and TRBJ2-1, with 10 bases identical to TRBD2. This CDR3 has 18 residues. The J segment lost 4 bases and the V segment lost 0 bases, leaving 9 bases of the junction unmatched. CDR1 is LGHNA, CDR2 YSLEER, per germline.

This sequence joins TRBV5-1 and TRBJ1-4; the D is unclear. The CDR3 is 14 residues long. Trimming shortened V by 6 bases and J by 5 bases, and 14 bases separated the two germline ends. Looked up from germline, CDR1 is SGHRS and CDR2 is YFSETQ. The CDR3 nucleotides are TGCGCCAGCAAGTTACGGGCGGAAAATGAAAAACTGTTTTTT. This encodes CASKLRAENEKLFF.

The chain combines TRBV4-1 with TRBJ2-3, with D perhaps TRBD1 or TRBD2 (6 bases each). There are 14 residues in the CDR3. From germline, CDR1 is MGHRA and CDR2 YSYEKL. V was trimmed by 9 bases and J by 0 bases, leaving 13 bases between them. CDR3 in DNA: TGCGCCAGTCAGGGGCGGGGCAGCACAGATACGCAGTATTTT. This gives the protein CASQGRGSTDTQYF.

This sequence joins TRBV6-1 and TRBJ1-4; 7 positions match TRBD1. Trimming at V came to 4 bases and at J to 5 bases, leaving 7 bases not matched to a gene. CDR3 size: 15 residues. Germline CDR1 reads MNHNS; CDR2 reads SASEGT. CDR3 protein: CASSGLGQKNEKLFF. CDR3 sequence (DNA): TGTGCCAGCAGTGGGCTGGGACAGAAAAATGAAAAACTGTTTTTT.

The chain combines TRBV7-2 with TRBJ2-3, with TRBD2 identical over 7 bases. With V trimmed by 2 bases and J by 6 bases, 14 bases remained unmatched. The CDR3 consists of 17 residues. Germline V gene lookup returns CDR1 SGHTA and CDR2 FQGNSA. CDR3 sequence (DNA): TGTGCCAGCAGCTTAAGAAGCGGGGCCGGCCGGCCGGATACGCAGTATTTT. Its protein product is CASSLRSGAGRPDTQYF.

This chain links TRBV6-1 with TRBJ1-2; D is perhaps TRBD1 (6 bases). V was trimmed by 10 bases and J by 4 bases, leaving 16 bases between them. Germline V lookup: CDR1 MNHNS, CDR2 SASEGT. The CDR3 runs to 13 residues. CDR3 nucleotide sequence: TGTGCCACGTCCCCCGGGGGCATCTATGGCTACACCTTC. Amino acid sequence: CATSPGGIYGYTF.

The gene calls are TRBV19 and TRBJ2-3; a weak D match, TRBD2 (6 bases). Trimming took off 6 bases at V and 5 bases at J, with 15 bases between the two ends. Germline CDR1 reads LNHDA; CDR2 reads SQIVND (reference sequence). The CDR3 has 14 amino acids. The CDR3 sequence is CASRTTGAGDTQYF. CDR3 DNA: TGTGCCAGTAGAACCACAGGAGCGGGAGATACGCAGTATTTT.